This is a list of T cell receptor beta chains from one sample in a study of OX40 agonist ivuxolimab in advanced cancers. Using immunoSEQ multiplex PCR, the repertoire was profiled, and TCRdb retains in-frame clones only, with some absent. The table lists 70,000 to 95,000 clones, about 94% of them singletons. The sample consisted of CD4+ or CD8+ T cells sorted from blood, taken in a trial of the OX40 agonist ivuxolimab. The origin of the receptors is an adult with an advanced solid tumor such as melanoma, head and neck, liver or kidney cancer. The CDR3 runs from the conserved cysteine through the conserved F or W. A D gene is named only where the DNA matches it firmly. Clone sizes are given selectively: once, few, many, or a class where the clone is expanded.

NA	NA	TRBV6-5	TRBJ2-1	TGTGCCAGCAGTTACGGCGTCTCCAGCTCCTACAATGAGCAGTTCTTC	CASSYGVSSSYNEQFF
NA	TRBD2	TRBV7-6	TRBJ2-1	TGTGCCAGCAGCTTAACACTAGCGATTAACAATGAGCAGTTCTTC	CASSLTLAINNEQFF
NA	NA	TRBV19	TRBJ1-1	TGTGCCAGTAGTATCGGGGGGGGAGGGCCTGAAGCTTTCTTT	CASSIGGGGPEAFF
once	NA	TRBV6-4	TRBJ2-6	TGTGCCAGCAGTGGGACAGCTTTAACTGGGGCCAACGTCCTGACTTTC	CASSGTALTGANVLTF
NA	NA	TRBV5-8	TRBJ2-7	TGTGCCAGCAGCTTGGGGCAGTTTCACGAGGAGCAGTACTTC	CASSLGQFHEEQYF
NA	NA	TRBV11-1	TRBJ1-3	TGTGCCAGCAGCTTAGCTTGGACAGCACGCTCTGGAAACACCATATATTTT	CASSLAWTARSGNTIYF
NA	TRBD1	TRBV7-8	TRBJ1-2	TGTGCCAGCAGCTTAGGAGGGGGCGGGGGCTACACCTTC	CASSLGGGGGYTF
NA	NA	TRBV4-3	TRBJ2-3	TGCGCCAGCAGCCCCTTACCGGGGGGCACAGATACGCAGTATTTT	CASSPLPGGTDTQYF
NA	NA	TRBV18	TRBJ2-2	TGTGCCAGCTCACCAACCCTAGCGCCGAACACCGGGGAGCTGTTTTTT	CASSPTLAPNTGELFF
NA	TRBD1	TRBV27	TRBJ2-2	TGTGCCAGCAGTTTACAACAGGGGAGCACCGGGGAGCTGTTTTTT	CASSLQQGSTGELFF
NA	NA	TRBV9	TRBJ2-1	TGTGCCAGCAGCCCCCCCGGACAGCTCAACAATGAGCAGTTCTTC	CASSPPGQLNNEQFF
NA	NA	TRBV4-1	TRBJ2-1	TGCGCCAGCAGACCTGGACTATCCGGGGTTTCCTACAATGAGCAGTTCTTC	CASRPGLSGVSYNEQFF
NA	NA	TRBV28	TRBJ1-1	TGTGCCAGCGGTAACCGGGAGGGCACTGAAGCTTTCTTT	CASGNREGTEAFF
NA	NA	TRBV6-5	TRBJ1-2	TGTGCCAGCAGTTACTCTCCGTATGAGGGGGGCTACACCTTC	CASSYSPYEGGYTF
NA	NA	TRBV9	TRBJ2-3	TGTGCCAGCAGCGTAGAGGGGAGGACTAGCACAGATACGCAGTATTTT	CASSVEGRTSTDTQYF
NA	NA	TRBV28	TRBJ2-1	TGTGGGATCGGGCGGGCCTCCTACAATGAGCAGTTCTTC	CGIGRASYNEQFF
NA	NA	TRBV27	TRBJ1-1	TGTGCCAGCAGTTTGGACCCTTCAGGGCTCCAGCGCGCTTTCTTT	CASSLDPSGLQRAFF
NA	NA	TRBV7-9	TRBJ1-3	TGTGCCAGCAGCCTGACAGGATCTGGAAACACCATATATTTT	CASSLTGSGNTIYF
NA	NA	TRBV4-3	TRBJ2-2	TGCGCCAGCAGCTACTACAGGGACGGGGAGCTGTTTTTT	CASSYYRDGELFF
NA	NA	TRBV9	TRBJ1-5	TGTGCCAGCAGTGAAGAGGGGAATAGCAATCAGCCCCAGCATTTT	CASSEEGNSNQPQHF
once	TRBD2	TRBV29-1	TRBJ2-3	TGCAGCGTTGAGGAGGCCCGCGGACTAGCGGGGGGGCGAACAGATACGCAGTATTTT	CSVEEARGLAGGRTDTQYF
NA	NA	TRBV27	TRBJ1-1	TGTGCCAGCAGCCCCGGGACGGCGAACACTGAAGCTTTCTTT	CASSPGTANTEAFF
NA	TRBD2	TRBV19	TRBJ2-1	TGTGCCAGTAGTATAGGAGGGACCGGGGGGGCTGTTGAGCAGTTCTTC	CASSIGGTGGAVEQFF
NA	TRBD2	TRBV7-3	TRBJ2-5	TGTGCCAGCAGCTTAAATTCAGCGGGAGGGCCCTCAGAAGAGACCCAGTACTTC	CASSLNSAGGPSEETQYF
NA	TRBD2	TRBV4-1	TRBJ2-3	TGCGCCAGCAGCCGCACCCCTAGCGGCTCGAGCACAGATACGCAGTATTTT	CASSRTPSGSSTDTQYF
NA	TRBD1	TRBV13	TRBJ1-4	TGTGCCAGCAGCGTTAGAACAGGGGGCGTGAGCGCTAATGAAAAACTGTTTTTT	CASSVRTGGVSANEKLFF
NA	NA	TRBV29-1	TRBJ1-2	TGCAGCGTCCTCCGGGACTATGGCTACACCTTC	CSVLRDYGYTF